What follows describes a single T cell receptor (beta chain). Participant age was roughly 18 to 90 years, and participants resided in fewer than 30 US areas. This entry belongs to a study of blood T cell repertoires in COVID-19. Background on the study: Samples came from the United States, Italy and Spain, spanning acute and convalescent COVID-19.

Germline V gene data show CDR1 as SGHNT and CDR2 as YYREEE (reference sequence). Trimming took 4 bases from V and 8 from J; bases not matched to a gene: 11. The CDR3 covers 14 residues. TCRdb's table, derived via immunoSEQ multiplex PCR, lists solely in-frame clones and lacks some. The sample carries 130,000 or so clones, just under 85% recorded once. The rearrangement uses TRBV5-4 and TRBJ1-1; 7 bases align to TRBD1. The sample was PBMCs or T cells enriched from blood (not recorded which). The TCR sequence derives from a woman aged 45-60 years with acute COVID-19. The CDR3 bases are TGTGCCAGCAGCGACCCCACCGCAGGGGGGGAAGCTTTCTTT. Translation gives CASSDPTAGGEAFF. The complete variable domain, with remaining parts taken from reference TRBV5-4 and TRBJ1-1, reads ETGVTQSPTHLIKTRGQQVTLRCSSQSGHNTVSWYQQALGQGPQFIFQYYREEENGRGNFPPRFSGLQFPNYSSELNVNALELDDSALYLCASSDPTAGGEAFFGQGTRLTVV.